This T cell receptor (beta chain) was retrieved from a study of blood T cell repertoires in COVID-19. The CDR3 contains 10 residues. V lost 8 bases, J lost 5 bases, and 6 bases lay in between. The germline V gene encodes CDR1 MNHEY and CDR2 SVGAGI. This table comes from immunoSEQ multiplex PCR, and its TCRdb copy is limited to in-frame clones, with some not included. The data contain about 170,000 clones, around 80% of them singletons. The chain recombines TRBV6-5 with TRBJ1-1; D is undetermined. This sequence originates from a woman aged 45-65 years in a cohort exposed to, infected with or recovered from COVID-19 (not recorded which). The sample was PBMCs or T cells enriched from blood (not recorded which). CDR3 DNA sequence: TGTGCCAGCCAGTGGACTGAAGCTTTCTTT. This sequence encodes CASQWTEAFF.